This T cell receptor beta chain was identified during a study of PD-L1 blockade in urothelial cancer (dated by TCRdb to 2016 to 2017). Notes on the research overall: Every patient began therapy in 2014 and was given atezolizumab 1,200 mg intravenously every 3 weeks. About 85% of the roughly 29 patients were identified as males with urothelial cancer of bladder origin, and a prior smoking history was reported by 18 of 29 patients. Patients had an ECOG performance status of 0 or 1 and had received between 0 and 3 prior chemotherapy regimens. Blood samples were analyzed at 3 weeks after treatment start (second dose) and at 6 weeks after treatment start. Blood samples yielded a median of about 150,000 T cells and more than 75,000 unique TCRs, with median clonality approximately 0.08. The study was an exploratory multi-omic analysis of somatic, immune and clinical correlates of response to PD-L1 blockade with atezolizumab in urothelial cancer. TCR sequencing covered pretreatment tumor samples and matched, serially collected peripheral blood taken before and after atezolizumab treatment. Durable clinical benefit meant progression-free survival longer than 6 months, and TCR features were also tested against progression-free and overall survival. In the same patients, pretreatment tumors underwent whole exome sequencing and RNA sequencing in addition to TCR sequencing. Eight or nine patients reached durable clinical benefit, while some 20 patients did not. Pretreatment blood TCR-seq was available for about 30 patients, at least one posttreatment blood collection was obtained for about 25 patients, and tumor TCR-seq was available for about 25 patients.

The sample's time point, from its label and the paper: pretreatment peripheral blood. The cohort included under 35 patients with locally advanced or metastatic urothelial carcinoma who were treated at Memorial Sloan Kettering on a trial protocol. Peripheral blood mononuclear cells were collected pretreatment and during treatment, with between 1 and 8 total time points obtained per patient. The Qiagen DNeasy Blood extraction kit was used to purify genomic DNA from total PBMCs and tumor samples. PBMCs were collected pretreatment and during treatment, and were isolated and stored as previously described. Trimming costs V 0 bases and J 2 bases, and their ends lie 10 bases apart. In the germline V gene, CDR1 corresponds to SGDLS and CDR2 to YYNGEE. Inclusive of the bounding cysteine and phenylalanine, the CDR3 is 15 residues long. Left in the record is the CDR3 DNA by itself, 45 bases read in frame from the first base.

Study-wide conclusions, independent of this receptor: Among patients with durable benefit, tumor-associated TCR clones showed greater expansion in peripheral blood 3 weeks after treatment started (n = 22, p = 0.022). Because the sample size was small (n of about 30) and many of the analyses were exploratory, the results are meant to be hypothesis-generating. A pretreatment peripheral blood TCR clonality below the median was linked to improved progression-free and overall survival.

On this clone itself: Which antigen it targets is not known. The input lacks base qualities; no much larger clone sits a single base away.

Each PCR received spiked-in synthetic TCR analog templates so that absolute template abundance could be estimated from read counts. TCRbeta CDR3 regions were amplified from genomic DNA with bias-controlled V and J gene primers using the immunoSEQ assay. Sequencing of rearranged TCRbeta segments was done at approximately 20X coverage. Per the original workflow: Sequencing errors were corrected by clustering, and CDR3s were annotated against IMGT so that V, D and J genes could be assigned. Only productive TCRbeta rearrangements were used in downstream analyses, excluding out-of-frame or stop-codon sequences. To compute clonality, Shannon entropy was normalized by the log of the number of unique productive sequences and then subtracted from one. Clones differing between time points or between blood and tumor were identified by Fisher's exact test with Benjamini-Hochberg correction at adjusted p below 0.01. This immuneACCESS table, as held by TCRdb, lists in-frame sequences with V and J called but not all clones. Of the missing ones, under half trace to an unresolved V gene in checked studies; the others have no known cause. V, J and clone size are taken as reported in that table, and D and trimming were inferred from the DNA itself. In this sample the table shows 45,000 to 50,000 clones, around 83% of which occur a single time. The ten biggest clones cover 1.5% to 2% of the sample.

This receptor was obtained from a man aged 45 to 65 with urothelial cancer. In this chain, TRBV9 is recombined with TRBJ2-3; no D segment can be confidently identified. Sequences were derived from PBMCs, sampled around atezolizumab (anti-PD-L1) treatment. The CDR3 reads CASSVVGFSTDTQYF. The DNA sequence reads TGTGCCAGCAGCGTAGTTGGCTTCTCCACAGATACGCAGTATTTT.